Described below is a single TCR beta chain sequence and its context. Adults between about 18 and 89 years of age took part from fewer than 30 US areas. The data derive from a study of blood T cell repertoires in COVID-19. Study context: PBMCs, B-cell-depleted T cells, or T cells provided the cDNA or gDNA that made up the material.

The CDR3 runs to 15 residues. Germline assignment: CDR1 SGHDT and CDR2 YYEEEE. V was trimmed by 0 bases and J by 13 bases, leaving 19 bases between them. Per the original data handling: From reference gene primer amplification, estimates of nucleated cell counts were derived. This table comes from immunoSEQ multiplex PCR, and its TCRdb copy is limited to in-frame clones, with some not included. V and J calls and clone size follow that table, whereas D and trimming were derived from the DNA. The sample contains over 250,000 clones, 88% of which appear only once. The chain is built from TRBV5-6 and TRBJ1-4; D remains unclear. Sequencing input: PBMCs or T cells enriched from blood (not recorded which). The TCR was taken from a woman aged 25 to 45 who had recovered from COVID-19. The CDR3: CASSLGGIAPRVLFF. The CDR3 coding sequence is TGTGCCAGCAGCTTGGGCGGGATCGCCCCGCGGGTACTGTTTTTT.